This entry features one TCR beta chain sequence. These data are taken from a study of beta chain features in type 1 diabetes. Sequenced material consisted of expressed TCRB transcripts (all of the isolated RNA was reverse transcribed). The protocol was immunoSEQ multiplex PCR, while the TCRdb copy is restricted to in-frame clones and leaves out a portion. The sample lists about 410,000 clones, approximately 15% occurring once. This CDR3 is built from 14 residues. Per the germline V gene, CDR1 is SGHTA and CDR2 is FQGNSA. V lost 4 bases to trimming and J lost 3 bases, with 9 bases between them. The receptor's source is a man aged 25-45 years in good health. This rearrangement joins TRBV7-2 to TRBJ2-2; D remains unclear. The sample was naive CD4+ T cells from blood. CDR3 bases: TGTGCCAGCAGCTCGGGTGCGGACACCGGGGAGCTGTTTTTT. Its translation is CASSSGADTGELFF.